The 25 T cell receptor beta chains reported below all come from one sample, sequenced in a study of vaccination and CD4 T cells after COVID-19 (dated by TCRdb to the early 2020s). Libraries were built with PCR. For sequencing, an Illumina iSeq 100 was employed. At the Johns Hopkins FTIC core, DNA from the cultured CD4+ T cells underwent TCR sequencing with the Oncomine TCR Beta short-read assay. The QIAamp micro DNA kit was used to extract genomic DNA from the cultured CD4+ T cells. Through fastp at Q25 and MiXCR, TCRdb rebuilt clones from the public reads, retaining in-frame beta chains. Here each entry gathers all rows of one CDR3 protein and keeps the most common genes and DNA. This sample holds some 8,500 distinct CDR3 sequences; over 35% were observed only once. In total, the top ten clones hold roughly a fifth of the sample. Their antigens are not known. Reading the label with the study, this specimen's treatment or condition is: approximately nine-day PBMC culture with coronavirus spike peptide pools or control peptides (ViraFEST assay). CD4+ T cells from unexposed donors were collected before the COVID-19 pandemic (2011-2018).

Sequenced material: CD4+ T cells from blood, cultured in vitro. The receptors stem from a human donor in good health.

This clonotype turned up a few times. This chain connects TRBV5-4 to TRBJ1-2, with D hard to call. The CDR3 runs to 11 residues. V was cut by 7 bases and J by 4 bases, with 8 bases left in between. Germline CDR1 is SGHNT and CDR2 is YYREEE (reference sequence). CDR3 coding DNA: TGTGCCAGCGAGGGTGGCTATGGCTACACCTTC. As protein: CASEGGYGYTF.

The chain couples TRBV20-1 to TRBJ1-3, with 7 bases fitting TRBD1. CDR1 and CDR2 (germline): DFQATT, SNEGSKA (reference sequence). After removal of 4 bases from V and 3 bases from J, the junction contained 3 bases not matched to a gene. This CDR3 spans 13 amino acids. The DNA for the CDR3 is TGCAGTGCTACGGGGGACAGTGGAAACACCATATATTTT. Its translation: CSATGDSGNTIYF.

In this sample, this clonotype turned up a few times. The rearrangement uses TRBV6-2 or TRBV6-3 and TRBJ2-2, with D unclear. The CDR3 is 13 amino acids. Trimming pared 8 bases from V and 3 bases from J, leaving 10 bases between. Looked up from germline, CDR1 is MNHEY and CDR2 is SVGEGT. CDR3 nucleotide sequence: TGTGCCAGCGGTCACGGTTACACCGGGGAGCTGTTTTTT. It translates to CASGHGYTGELFF.

The gene calls are TRBV29-1 and TRBJ2-7, with D possibly TRBD2 on 6 matching bases. V gave up 4 bases and J gave up 0 bases, with 22 bases separating them. The length of the CDR3 is 17 residues. The germline CDR1 and CDR2 sequences are SQVTM and ANQGSEA. CDR3 sequence reads: CSVGPSTSHADSYEQYF. CDR3 nucleotide sequence: TGCAGCGTTGGCCCCTCAACTAGCCACGCGGACTCCTACGAGCAGTACTTC.

This clonotype was counted a few times. This chain links TRBV11-3 with TRBJ2-3, with D possibly TRBD2 on 5 matching bases. Per germline, CDR1 SGHNT and CDR2 YENEEA. The CDR3 spans 16 residues. Between the trimmed V and J ends, which lost 5 bases and 2 bases, there was a span of 17 bases. The CDR3 loop reads CASSPGLTGSTDTQYF. CDR3 sequence (DNA): TGTGCCAGCAGCCCGGGATTAACGGGATCCACAGATACGCAGTATTTT.

This clonotype was detected only once. The chain carries TRBV7-9 and TRBJ1-4, with D possibly TRBD1 on 6 matching bases. CDR3 length: 14 amino acids. Germline assignment: CDR1 SEHNR and CDR2 FQNEAQ (reference sequence). The ends were cut back, 3 bases at V and 8 bases at J, with 13 bases in the middle. The CDR3 bases are TGTGCCAGCAGCTTGGCAGGGGCGGGCGAAAAACTGTTTTTT. Translation gives CASSLAGAGEKLFF.

This clonotype occurred a few times. The chain recombines TRBV20-1 with TRBJ2-3, with 10 bases identical to TRBD1. Germline CDR1 is DFQATT and CDR2 is SNEGSKA (reference sequence). The CDR3 contains 14 residues. V dropped 3 bases and J dropped 6; count of bases not matched to a gene: 6. CDR3 in amino acids: CSARGTGVTDTQYF. In DNA, the CDR3 is TGCAGTGCTAGGGGGACAGGGGTTACGGATACGCAGTATTTT.

This clonotype was observed a handful of times. The rearrangement joins TRBV28 to TRBJ2-3, with 7 nucleotides matching TRBD2. Germline CDR1 is MDHEN and CDR2 is SYDVKM. J was trimmed by 2 bases and V by 8 bases; bases with no gene match: 16. This CDR3 contains 17 residues. In nucleotides, the CDR3 is TGTGCCAGCGGCACAGCACTGGGACTAATTGACACAGATACGCAGTATTTT. This codes for CASGTALGLIDTDTQYF.

This clonotype was recorded a few times. V gene TRBV20-1 combines with J gene TRBJ1-1, with 8 bases identical to TRBD1. From germline, CDR1 is DFQATT and CDR2 SNEGSKA (reference sequence). Trimming at V came to 6 bases and at J to 10 bases, leaving 13 bases not matched to a gene. The CDR3 has 13 residues. CDR3: CSARGQGRGPAFF. The CDR3 DNA sequence: TGCAGTGCCCGAGGACAGGGCCGCGGGCCAGCTTTCTTT.

This clonotype was counted a single time. This chain connects TRBV7-2 to TRBJ2-7, with D possibly TRBD1 on 5 matching bases. The CDR3 runs to 16 residues. V dropped 2 bases and J dropped 1 base, with 15 bases sitting between them. Germline CDR1 and CDR2: SGHTA and FQGNSA. The CDR3 here is CASSLNLARGSYEQYF. CDR3 nucleotides: TGTGCCAGCAGCTTAAACTTAGCTAGGGGATCCTACGAGCAGTACTTC.

This chain uses TRBV6-7 with TRBJ2-1; tentative D call: TRBD2 (5 bases). TRBV6-7 qualifies as an ORF whose function is uncertain. Trimming stripped 7 bases from V and 3 bases from J, with 16 bases between. The CDR3 length is 15 residues. The CDR3 region has the DNA TGTGCCAGCATATGGGCCGCGGGCCACTACAATGAGCAGTTCTTC. It yields the protein CASIWAAGHYNEQFF.

The gene calls are TRBV7-3 and TRBJ2-5; D is unresolved. Trimming removed 2 bases from V and 7 bases from J, with 11 bases in between. The CDR3 covers 13 residues. Germline CDR1 SGHTA, CDR2 FQGTGA. Here the CDR3 reads CASSLGMTGTQYF. CDR3 DNA sequence: TGTGCCAGCAGCTTAGGGATGACTGGGACCCAGTACTTC.

The chain couples TRBV30 to TRBJ1-2; D gene uncertain. Trimming removed 7 bases from V and 2 bases from J, with 8 bases in between. CDR1 and CDR2 from the germline V gene are GTSNPN and SVGIG (reference sequence). CDR3 length: 11 residues. The CDR3 is CAYNSNYGYTF. The CDR3 DNA follows: TGTGCCTACAACTCAAACTATGGCTACACCTTC. Full variable domain (remainder filled in from reference TRBV30 and TRBJ1-2): SQTIHQWPATLVQPVGSPLSLECTVEGTSNPNLYWYRQAAGRGLQLLFYSVGIGQISSEVPQNLSASRPQDRQFILSSKKLLLSDSGFYLCAYNSNYGYTFGSGTRLTVV.

CDR3 in amino acids: CASSDRQGRKNSPLHF. CDR3 nucleotides: TGTGCCAGCAGTGATAGACAGGGCAGGAAGAATTCACCCCTCCACTTT. The chain employs TRBV2 and TRBJ1-6; 7 nucleotides align to TRBD1. J lost 7 bases, V lost 3 bases, and 9 bases had no gene match. The CDR3 is 16 residues long. CDR1 and CDR2 from the germline V gene are SNHLY and FYNNEI.

The rearrangement joins TRBV18 to TRBJ2-5, with no clear D. V was cut by 4 bases and J by 1 base, with 1 base left in between. The CDR3 has 11 amino acids. CDR1 KGHSH and CDR2 LQKENI come from the germline V gene. Here the CDR3 reads CASSRQETQYF. The CDR3 nucleotides read TGTGCCAGCTCACGCCAAGAGACCCAGTACTTC.

The genes are TRBV20-1 and TRBJ2-1; D might be TRBD2 (5 bases). CDR1 and CDR2 from the germline V gene are DFQATT and SNEGSKA (reference sequence). Trimming cost V 5 bases and J 5 bases, with 16 bases left between them. There are 14 residues in the CDR3. The CDR3 reads CSAPRRGSNNEQFF. CDR3 nucleotide sequence: TGCAGTGCTCCCCGCCGGGGATCCAACAATGAGCAGTTCTTC.

The chain is built from TRBV5-1 and TRBJ2-1; D not certain. Trimming cost V 0 bases and J 0 bases, with 7 bases left between them. The germline V gene has CDR1 SGHRS and CDR2 YFSETQ. This CDR3 region has 15 residues. DNA of the CDR3: TGCGCCAGCAGCTTGGAGGGTCCCTCCTACAATGAGCAGTTCTTC. Translation gives CASSLEGPSYNEQFF.

The CDR3 region is CASSQGSGEAFF. Here the CDR3 DNA reads TGTGCCAGCAGCCAAGGCAGCGGTGAAGCTTTCTTT. The V and J genes are TRBV3-1 and TRBJ1-1; D ambiguous. The CDR3 is 12 amino acids. V gave up 1 base and J gave up 7 bases, with 7 bases separating them. Germline V gene sequence: CDR1 LGHDT, CDR2 YNNKEL (reference sequence).

The chain combines TRBV7-2 with TRBJ2-6; no firm D call. Germline loops: CDR1 SGHTA, CDR2 FQGNSA. CDR3 length: 16 amino acids. V lost 3 bases and J 1 base, leaving 10 bases between the germline ends. CDR3 coding DNA: TGTGCCAGCAGCTTTGAGATGGGATCTGGGGCCAACGTCCTGACTTTC. Amino acid sequence: CASSFEMGSGANVLTF.

CDR3 amino acids: CASEGQHHSNQPQHF. CDR3 DNA: TGTGCCAGCGAGGGCCAGCATCATAGCAATCAGCCCCAGCATTTT. The chain couples TRBV28 to TRBJ1-5; D gene uncertain. Trimming pared 8 bases from V and 0 bases from J, leaving 14 bases between. Germline assignment: CDR1 MDHEN and CDR2 SYDVKM. The CDR3 has 15 amino acids.

In this sample, this clonotype turned up a few times. This chain joins TRBV7-2 and TRBJ1-1; D perhaps matches TRBD1 (5 bases). The V gene's germline CDR1 is SGHTA and CDR2 FQGNSA. The ends were cut back, 4 bases at V and 4 bases at J, with 16 bases in the middle. CDR3 length: 15 amino acids. The CDR3, as DNA: TGTGCCAGCAGCTCGGACATCCTCCCGAGCACTGAAGCTTTCTTT. This encodes CASSSDILPSTEAFF.

This clonotype showed up just a few times. This chain joins TRBV19 and TRBJ2-5; D gene ambiguous. Trimming left V 3 bases short and J 7 bases short, with 18 bases between. Germline CDR1 is LNHDA and CDR2 is SQIVND (reference sequence). This CDR3 has 15 residues. The CDR3 sequence: CASSMTWAPTGTQYF. The CDR3 DNA sequence: TGTGCCAGTAGTATGACGTGGGCCCCGACGGGGACCCAGTACTTC.

This clonotype showed up just a few times. The V and J genes are TRBV20-1 and TRBJ1-2; 8 bases line up with TRBD1. This CDR3 has 14 amino acids. Germline lookup yields CDR1 DFQATT and CDR2 SNEGSKA (reference sequence). V lost 0 bases and J lost 3; bases outside the gene matches: 3. Here the CDR3 reads CSARDGQGDYGYTF. In nucleotides, the CDR3 is TGCAGTGCTAGAGATGGACAGGGAGACTATGGCTACACCTTC.

There are a few counts of this clonotype. The CDR3 is CASSVGMAGETQYF. Written as DNA, the CDR3 is TGTGCCAGCAGCGTAGGGATGGCTGGCGAGACCCAGTACTTC. The chain joins TRBV9 to TRBJ2-5; D gene unclear. Germline lookup yields CDR1 SGDLS and CDR2 YYNGEE. This CDR3 comprises 14 residues. V lost 0 bases and J 5 bases, leaving 11 bases between the germline ends.

This clonotype has more than one count but fewer than ten. The genes are TRBV6-5 and TRBJ2-7, with 9 bases identical to TRBD1. The V gene's germline CDR1 is MNHEY and CDR2 SVGAGI. The trim removed 4 bases at V and 0 bases at J, leaving 1 base unmatched. CDR3 size: 14 residues. The CDR3 sequence: CASSWGQGSYEQYF. The CDR3 nucleotides are TGTGCCAGCAGTTGGGGACAGGGCTCCTACGAGCAGTACTTC.